The rows below give T cell receptor beta chains drawn from one sample of a study of PD-L1 blockade in urothelial cancer. Generated by immunoSEQ multiplex PCR, the TCRdb table keeps only in-frame clones and is missing some. The sample consists of roughly 90,000 clones, 80% to 90% of them appearing once. Source: PBMCs, taken around atezolizumab (anti-PD-L1) treatment. The source of these receptors is a woman aged 80 or over with urothelial cancer. CDR3s include the opening cysteine and the closing phenylalanine or tryptophan. A D gene is named only where the DNA matches it firmly. Part of the rows lack a size; the others show once, few, many or a class for expanded clones.

TRBJ1-5	TRBV6-1	TRBD1	.	TGTGCCAGCAGTGGGCGCGGGGGCGGACAGGGAGTAAGGCAGCCCCAGCATTTT	CASSGRGGGQGVRQPQHF
TRBJ2-3	TRBV6-1	TRBD2	.	TGTGCCACCTTAGCGGGAGGCACAGATACGCAGTATTTT	CATLAGGTDTQYF
TRBJ1-2	TRBV2	.	.	TGTGCCAGCAGTGACGACGGGACACTCATAAAGGACGGCTATGGCTACACCTTC	CASSDDGTLIKDGYGYTF
TRBJ2-6	TRBV5-1	.	.	TGCGCCAGCAGCCAACCTAAAGCTGGGGCCAACGTCCTGACTTTC	CASSQPKAGANVLTF
TRBJ2-7	TRBV12-5	.	.	TGTGCTAGTGGTTTGCCCCCGGTCGAGCAGTACTTC	CASGLPPVEQYF
TRBJ2-1	TRBV9	TRBD2	.	TGTGCCAGCAGCGTAGCTAGCGGGACCTTCGATGAGCAGTTCTTC	CASSVASGTFDEQFF
TRBJ2-5	TRBV7-6	TRBD1	few	TGTGCCAGCAGCCCGGACAGGCAAGAGACCCAGTACTTC	CASSPDRQETQYF
TRBJ1-2	TRBV6-5	TRBD1	.	TGTGCCAGCAGTTACTCGGGCGTGCAGGGGGCCTATGGCTACACCTTC	CASSYSGVQGAYGYTF
TRBJ2-3	TRBV6-5	TRBD2	.	TGTGCCAGCAGTAACTTAGCGGGAGGGCAAGGAGATACGCAGTATTTT	CASSNLAGGQGDTQYF
TRBJ2-5	TRBV18	.	.	TGTGCCAGCTCACAAGCTCAAGAGACCCAGTACTTC	CASSQAQETQYF
TRBJ2-7	TRBV19	TRBD2	once	TGTGCCAGTAGTATAACGACTAGCGGGATCTTAGAGCAGTACTTC	CASSITTSGILEQYF
TRBJ2-1	TRBV9	.	.	TGTGCCAGCAGCGTAGGCGGACAGAGCTCCTACAATGAGCAGTTCTTC	CASSVGGQSSYNEQFF
TRBJ2-1	TRBV18	TRBD2	.	TGTGCCAGCTCCCCCCTGCCACTAGCGGGAGTGAGCAATGAGCAGTTCTTC	CASSPLPLAGVSNEQFF
TRBJ2-2	TRBV7-8	TRBD2	.	TGTGCCAGCAGCCCACTGACTAGCGGAAGGAACACCGGGGAGCTGTTTTTT	CASSPLTSGRNTGELFF
TRBJ1-2	TRBV9	.	.	TGTGCCAGCAGCCCGAGACAGGACTCCTATGGCTACACCTTC	CASSPRQDSYGYTF
TRBJ1-1	TRBV7-3	.	.	TGTGCCAGCAGCTTAACTAGTCTGAACACTGAAGCTTTCTTT	CASSLTSLNTEAFF
TRBJ2-6	TRBV30	.	.	TGTGCCTGGTATAGTAAATCCGGACAGAGGGGCTCTGGGGCCAACGTCCTGACTTTC	CAWYSKSGQRGSGANVLTF
TRBJ2-2	TRBV5-1	TRBD2	.	TGCGCCAGCAGCTTGGGACTAGCGGGAGCCGCCGGGGAGCTGTTTTTT	CASSLGLAGAAGELFF
TRBJ2-7	TRBV5-4	.	.	TGTGCCAGCAGCTTTCAAAGACTAGTCGACTTCTACGAGCAGTACTTC	CASSFQRLVDFYEQYF
TRBJ1-1	TRBV19	.	.	TGTGCCAGTATGAATAAAGGGACATTGAACACTGAAGCTTTCTTT	CASMNKGTLNTEAFF
TRBJ2-2	TRBV4-2	.	.	TGTGCCAGCAGCCAAGCTCGGGGGACTTTCCCCGGGGAGCTGTTTTTT	CASSQARGTFPGELFF
TRBJ2-7	TRBV2	TRBD2	.	TGTGCCAGCACCCGAGGGGCGGGAGGGCCCTACGAGCAGTACTTC	CASTRGAGGPYEQYF
TRBJ2-2	TRBV7-2	TRBD1	.	TGTGCCAGCAGCTCCAGGGGGAAGTCCGGGGAGCTGTTTTTT	CASSSRGKSGELFF
TRBJ2-1	TRBV9	.	.	TGTGCCAGCAGCCATCCCGTAAACAACAATGAGCAGTTCTTC	CASSHPVNNNEQFF
TRBJ1-2	TRBV11-2	.	.	TGTGCCAGCAGCTTAGATCGAGGGGGAAGCTACACCTTC	CASSLDRGGSYTF
TRBJ1-2	TRBV18	TRBD1	few	TGTGCCAGCTCCCCCCGACAGGGGAACTATGGCTACACCTTC	CASSPRQGNYGYTF
TRBJ2-2	TRBV11-3	TRBD2	.	TGTGCCAGCAGCTTAGGGGTGCTAGCGGGAGTGTCAAACACCGGGGAGCTGTTTTTT	CASSLGVLAGVSNTGELFF
TRBJ1-1	TRBV4-1	TRBD1	few	TGCGCCAGCAGCCCGGGACAGGGGAGGACTGAAGCTTTCTTT	CASSPGQGRTEAFF
TRBJ1-5	TRBV27	.	few	TGTGCCAGCAGCGAGGCGGGTCAGCCCCAGCATTTT	CASSEAGQPQHF
TRBJ2-7	TRBV19	.	.	TGTGCCACCTCCTCCGTCGGGAAGGAAAGGTACTTC	CATSSVGKERYF
TRBJ1-2	TRBV27	TRBD1	.	TGTGCCAGCGGATTGACAGGGGGCATCTATGGCTACACCTTC	CASGLTGGIYGYTF
TRBJ1-1	TRBV28	TRBD1	.	TGTGCCAGCAGTCGACGGACAGGGGGAAACACTGAAGCTTTCTTT	CASSRRTGGNTEAFF
TRBJ2-3	TRBV5-1	.	.	TGCGCCAGCAGCTCTAGCAGCACAGATACGCAGTATTTT	CASSSSSTDTQYF
TRBJ2-2	TRBV5-1	TRBD2	once	TGCGCCAGCAGCTTGGGACTCCGGACTAGCGGGAGGGCCGGGGAGCTGTTTTTT	CASSLGLRTSGRAGELFF
TRBJ2-7	TRBV2	.	.	TGTGCCAGCAGCTCAACCCCTTCGGGCGAGCAGTACTTC	CASSSTPSGEQYF
TRBJ1-4	TRBV25-1	.	few	TGTGCCAGCAGTGGCCGGCAGGGTAATGAAAAACTGTTTTTT	CASSGRQGNEKLFF
TRBJ1-3	TRBV2	TRBD1	.	TGTGCCAGCAGTCGAGACAGGGGCCTATCTGGAAACACCATATATTTT	CASSRDRGLSGNTIYF
TRBJ1-2	TRBV6-5	.	.	TGTGCCAGCAGTTACTCGGACGGGAAAAAGAACACCTTC	CASSYSDGKKNTF
TRBJ2-1	TRBV28	.	.	TGTGCCAGCAGCCCTGGGACTTGGGTTGAGAATGAGCAGTTCTTC	CASSPGTWVENEQFF
TRBJ2-1	TRBV18	TRBD2	once	TGTGCCAGCTCACCGACTAGCGGGAGTGGGATGAAGCAGTTCTTC	CASSPTSGSGMKQFF
TRBJ2-1	TRBV9	TRBD2	.	TGTGCCAGCAGCGTTCCAGCGGGAGCGGGTAATGAGCAGTTCTTC	CASSVPAGAGNEQFF
TRBJ1-1	TRBV9	.	.	TGTGCCAGCAGCCCCTCCCAGGTGCGTCCTTTCTTT	CASSPSQVRPFF
TRBJ1-2	TRBV4-2	.	.	TGTGCCAGCAGCCATCCTACGGGGGGCGCTGACTATGGCTACACCTTC	CASSHPTGGADYGYTF
TRBJ1-2	TRBV29-1	.	.	TGCAGCGGGGCTGACAGCGCCTCTAACTATGGCTACACCTTC	CSGADSASNYGYTF